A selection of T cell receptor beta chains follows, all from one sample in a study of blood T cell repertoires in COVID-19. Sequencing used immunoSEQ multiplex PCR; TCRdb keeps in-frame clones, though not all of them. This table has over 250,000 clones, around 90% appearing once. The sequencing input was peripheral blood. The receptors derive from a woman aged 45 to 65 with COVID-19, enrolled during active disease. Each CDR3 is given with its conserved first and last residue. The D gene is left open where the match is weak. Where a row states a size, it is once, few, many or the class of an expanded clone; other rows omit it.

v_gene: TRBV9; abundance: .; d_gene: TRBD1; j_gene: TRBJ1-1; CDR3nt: TGTGCCAGCAGCGGGGACAGGGGGCTCATGAACACTGAAGCTTTCTTT; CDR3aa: CASSGDRGLMNTEAFF
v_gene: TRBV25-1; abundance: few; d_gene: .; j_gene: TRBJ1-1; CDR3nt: TGTGCCAGCAGCAGGGGAACGTTAGGAGCTTTCTTT; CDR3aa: CASSRGTLGAFF
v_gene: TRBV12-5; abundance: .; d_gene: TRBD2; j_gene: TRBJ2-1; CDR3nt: TGTGCTAGTGGCCTAAAACATCTAGCGGACTCCTACAATGAGCAGTTCTTC; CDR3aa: CASGLKHLADSYNEQFF
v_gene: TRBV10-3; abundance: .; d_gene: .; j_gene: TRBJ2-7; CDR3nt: TGTGCCATCAGTGACGGTCTAGCCCAATACGAGCAGTACTTC; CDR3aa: CAISDGLAQYEQYF
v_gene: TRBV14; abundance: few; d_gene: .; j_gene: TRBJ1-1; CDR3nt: TGTGCCAGCAGCCCCTTTATGAACACTGAAGCTTTCTTT; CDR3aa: CASSPFMNTEAFF
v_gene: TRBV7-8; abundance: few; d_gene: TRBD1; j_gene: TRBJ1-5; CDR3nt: TGTGCCAGCAGCGACCGGACAGGGACAAAGCCCCAGCATTTT; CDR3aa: CASSDRTGTKPQHF
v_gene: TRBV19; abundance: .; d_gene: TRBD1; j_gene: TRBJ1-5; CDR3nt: TGTGCCAGTAACGACAGGGGACAGCCCCAGCATTTT; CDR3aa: CASNDRGQPQHF
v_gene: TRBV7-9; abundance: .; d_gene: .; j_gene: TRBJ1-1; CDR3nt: TGTGCCAGCAGCTTAGATACCAACAAAGCTTTCTTT; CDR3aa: CASSLDTNKAFF
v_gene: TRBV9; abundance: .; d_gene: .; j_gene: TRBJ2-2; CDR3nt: TGTGCCAGCAGCCCCCCCAGGGGCGCATTAATCACCGGGGAGCTGTTTTTT; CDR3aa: CASSPPRGALITGELFF
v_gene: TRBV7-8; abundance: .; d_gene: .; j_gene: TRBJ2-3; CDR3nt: TGTGCCAGCAGCTTAGCGGGGGCACGTGATACGCAGTATTTT; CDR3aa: CASSLAGARDTQYF
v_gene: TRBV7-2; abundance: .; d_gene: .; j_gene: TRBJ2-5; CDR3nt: TGTGCCAGCAGCTTAGCGGGGCCGGGAGAGACCCAGTACTTC; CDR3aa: CASSLAGPGETQYF
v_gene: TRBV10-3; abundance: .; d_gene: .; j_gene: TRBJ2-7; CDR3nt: TGTGCCATCGGCCCCTCGTACGAGCAGTACTTC; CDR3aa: CAIGPSYEQYF
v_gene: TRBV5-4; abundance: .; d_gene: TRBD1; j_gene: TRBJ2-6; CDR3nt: TGTGCCAGCAGTACCTTACAGGGGGCAAGGGGGGCCAACGTCCTGACTTTC; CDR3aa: CASSTLQGARGANVLTF
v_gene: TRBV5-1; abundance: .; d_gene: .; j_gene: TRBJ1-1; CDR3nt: TGCGCCAGCAGCTTATTGGGCAGGGGCACTGAAGCTTTCTTT; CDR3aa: CASSLLGRGTEAFF
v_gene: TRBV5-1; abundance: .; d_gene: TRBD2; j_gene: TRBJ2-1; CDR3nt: TGCGCCAGCAGCTCTACCCTAGCGGGGGGCTCCTACAATGAGCAGTTCTTC; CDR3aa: CASSSTLAGGSYNEQFF
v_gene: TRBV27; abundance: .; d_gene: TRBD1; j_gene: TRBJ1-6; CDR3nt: TGTGCCAGCTCAGGGCGCGGGACAGGGGGCCCTAGGGGTTCACCCCTCCACTTT; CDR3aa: CASSGRGTGGPRGSPLHF
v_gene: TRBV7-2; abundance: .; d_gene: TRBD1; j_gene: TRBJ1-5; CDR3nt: TGTGCCAGCAGCCGGACAGGGGGCGGACAGCCCCAGCATTTT; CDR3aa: CASSRTGGGQPQHF
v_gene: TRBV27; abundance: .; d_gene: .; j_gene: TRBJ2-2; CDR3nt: TGTGCCAGCAGTTTATCCTTCACAGTTTACACCGGGGAGCTGTTTTTT; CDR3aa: CASSLSFTVYTGELFF
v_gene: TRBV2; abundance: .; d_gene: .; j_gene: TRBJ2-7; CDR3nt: TGTGCCAGCAGTGGCGTCCGGACAGCCATCTACGAGCAGTACTTC; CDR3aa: CASSGVRTAIYEQYF
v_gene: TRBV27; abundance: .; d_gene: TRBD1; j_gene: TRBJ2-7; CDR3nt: TGTGCCAGCAGTCTTTGGACAGGGGGATCCTACGAGCAGTACTTC; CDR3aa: CASSLWTGGSYEQYF
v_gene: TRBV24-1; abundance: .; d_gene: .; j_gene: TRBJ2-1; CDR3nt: TGTGCCACCGCAGGCCCTTTTACTTACAATGAGCAGTTCTTC; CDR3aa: CATAGPFTYNEQFF
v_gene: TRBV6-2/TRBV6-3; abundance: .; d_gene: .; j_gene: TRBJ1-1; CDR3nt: TGTGCCAGCAGTTTTCCCGCCTATTCGAGGGTTAACACTGAAGCTTTCTTT; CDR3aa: CASSFPAYSRVNTEAFF
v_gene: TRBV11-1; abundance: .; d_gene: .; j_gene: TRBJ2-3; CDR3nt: TGTGCCAGCAGCTTAGAGGGCGGGACGACAGATACGCAGTATTTT; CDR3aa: CASSLEGGTTDTQYF
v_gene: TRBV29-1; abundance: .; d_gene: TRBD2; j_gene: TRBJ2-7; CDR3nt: TGCAGCGTTGAAGGGAAGCGGGAGCCCCCCTACGAGCAGTACTTC; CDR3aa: CSVEGKREPPYEQYF
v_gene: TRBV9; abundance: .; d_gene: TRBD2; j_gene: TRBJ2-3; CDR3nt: TGTGCCAGCAGCGCCTCGACTAGCGGGAGTATTGAAGATACGCAGTATTTT; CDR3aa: CASSASTSGSIEDTQYF
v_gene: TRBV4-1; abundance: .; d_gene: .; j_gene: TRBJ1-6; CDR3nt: TGCGCCAGCAGCCAAGTAATGGGGCGTAATTCACCCCTCCACTTT; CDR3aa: CASSQVMGRNSPLHF
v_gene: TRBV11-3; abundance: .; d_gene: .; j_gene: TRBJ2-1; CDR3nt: TGTGCCAGCAGCGGCGGACTGTACAATGAGCAGTTCTTC; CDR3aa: CASSGGLYNEQFF
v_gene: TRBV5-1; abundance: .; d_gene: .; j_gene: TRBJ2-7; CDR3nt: TGCGCCAGCAGCTTATCGGGCTACGAGCAGTACTTC; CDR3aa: CASSLSGYEQYF
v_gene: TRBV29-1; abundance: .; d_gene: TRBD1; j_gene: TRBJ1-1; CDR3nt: TGCAGCGTTGCTAGGGACAGGGGTACGAACACTGAAGCTTTCTTT; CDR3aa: CSVARDRGTNTEAFF